This T cell receptor beta chain was sequenced for a study of spatial heterogeneity in lung cancer (dated by TCRdb to between 2018 and 2021). As for the study more broadly: More beta-chain than alpha-chain transcripts were consistently detected, likely reflecting higher beta-chain transcript abundance. In the raw uncorrected reads, each unique combination of TCR and UMI appeared more than ten times on average. The study quantitatively compared TCR alpha and beta repertoires across multiple tumor regions, matched nontumor lung and blood in non-small cell lung cancer. Nonsynonymous mutation counts, determined by whole-exome sequencing of tumor tissue, were related to features of the TCR repertoire. At surgery, 200 or so tumor regions, fewer than 85 matched nontumor lung samples and about 56 PBMC samples were TCR-sequenced for both alpha and beta chains.

This clonotype is medium-sized (0.01 to 0.1%) in its sample. Its specific antigen is unknown. Base qualities are not provided; no much larger clone lies one nucleotide away. Reading from cysteine to phenylalanine, the CDR3 counts 14 amino acids. Only CDR3 DNA is held: 42 bases, read in frame from base 1. Looking up the germline V gene (reference sequence) yields CDR1 MNHEY and CDR2 SMNVEV. Trimming takes 5 bases from V and 4 bases from J, and the germline ends sit 15 bases apart. The time point label, read with the paper, signifies: sample taken at primary tumor resection. TCR sequencing used whole RNA extracted from tumor and nontumor lung tissue, or from cryopreserved PBMC samples, without cell sorting. Samples were obtained from 72 patients with early-stage, untreated non-small cell lung cancer from the lung TRACERx cohort. A patient was chosen for TCR sequencing only when enough RNA was available from at least two tumor regions.

The full study reports these points: Additional single-cell paired TCR alpha and beta sequencing was considered necessary to confirm, at a functional level, the hypothesis that regional TCRs recognize regional mutations. Ubiquitous expanded tumor TCRs were detected in blood more often at tumor resection than at routine follow-up.

The library was prepared using 5' RACE. Sequencer: NextSeq 500. The TCR library protocol attached a unique molecular identifier to each TCR cDNA molecule to allow correction of PCR and sequencing errors. The original pipeline was this. TCR identification, UMI-based error correction and CDR3 extraction were all carried out with Decombinator tools. Expanded TCRs were defined as those above a frequency of 2 per 1,000, corresponding to the top 1% of the tumor frequency distribution. Each repertoire was subsampled 100 times to 5,000 TCRs, after which Renyi diversity was computed with the R vegan package. CDR3 similarity networks were built from amino acid triplet string-kernel similarity, with CDR3s being connected when pairwise similarity was above 0.82. Using fastp at Q25 and MiXCR, TCRdb reprocessed the public reads and kept productive beta chains. Rows matching on CDR3 protein sequence are summarized as one entry with the most common DNA and genes. These V and J calls derive from TCRdb rather than the authors' analysis. This sample has 20,000 to 25,000 distinct CDR3 sequences in its table, and approximately 4.4% of those were observed once. The leading ten clones occupy about 7.7% of the sample.

The rearranged segments are TRBV27 and TRBJ2-7; the D gene lacks a confident call. The clonotype comes from a male donor with early-stage non-small cell lung cancer. The sequencing here drew on PBMCs, taken at surgery. The CDR3 here reads CASSPALNLYEQYF. The DNA reads as follows: TGTGCCAGCAGTCCGGCTCTTAATTTGTACGAGCAGTACTTC.